A selection of T cell receptor beta chains follows, all from one sample in a study of blood T cell repertoires in COVID-19. The assay was immunoSEQ multiplex PCR, and TCRdb's table has in-frame clones only and misses some. Of more than 400,000 clones in the sample, roughly 85% were seen once. What was sequenced was peripheral blood. Every receptor here comes from a human donor in a cohort sampled during active COVID-19. The CDR3 runs from the conserved cysteine through the conserved F or W. Where a row states a size, it is once, few, many or the class of an expanded clone; other rows omit it.

cdr3_length: 14; v_call: TRBV5-5; clone_size: NA; cdr3_aa: CASSLVDRDYEQYF
cdr3_length: 14; v_call: TRBV6-5; clone_size: NA; cdr3_aa: CASRQGPKNTEAFF
cdr3_length: 16; v_call: TRBV3-1/TRBV3-2; clone_size: NA; cdr3_aa: CASSQDPLAGGVTQYF
cdr3_length: 15; v_call: TRBV3-1/TRBV3-2; clone_size: NA; cdr3_aa: CASSHYTGPPDGYTF
cdr3_length: 14; v_call: TRBV24-1; clone_size: NA; cdr3_aa: CATRTGGRRTEAFF
cdr3_length: 15; v_call: TRBV5-1; clone_size: NA; cdr3_aa: CASRSGTSGSETQYF
cdr3_length: 16; v_call: TRBV19; clone_size: NA; cdr3_aa: CASSIRLAGSQETQYF
cdr3_length: 15; v_call: TRBV18; clone_size: NA; cdr3_aa: CASSIGLASYNEQFF
cdr3_length: 16; v_call: TRBV6-5; clone_size: once; cdr3_aa: CASSYSTSGSTDTQYF
cdr3_length: 17; v_call: TRBV5-6; clone_size: NA; cdr3_aa: CASSLKGRGQGDSPLHF
cdr3_length: 13; v_call: TRBV29-1; clone_size: NA; cdr3_aa: CSVGEGTGNTIYF
cdr3_length: 16; v_call: TRBV5-5; clone_size: NA; cdr3_aa: CASSLTGQGANQPQHF
cdr3_length: 17; v_call: TRBV7-9; clone_size: once; cdr3_aa: CASSLGWTGEIFNEQFF
cdr3_length: 15; v_call: TRBV6-5; clone_size: NA; cdr3_aa: CASSYVGANTGELFF
cdr3_length: 15; v_call: TRBV5-4; clone_size: NA; cdr3_aa: CASSSGTSGHYEQYF
cdr3_length: 13; v_call: TRBV19; clone_size: NA; cdr3_aa: CASSYGLNTEAFF
cdr3_length: 15; v_call: TRBV10-1; clone_size: NA; cdr3_aa: CASSGHRGPQETQYF
cdr3_length: 16; v_call: TRBV5-6; clone_size: NA; cdr3_aa: CASSFGPAGVTDTQYF
cdr3_length: 15; v_call: TRBV19; clone_size: NA; cdr3_aa: CASSSLGGGNQPQHF
cdr3_length: 15; v_call: TRBV7-6; clone_size: NA; cdr3_aa: CASSPNTGANYGYTF
cdr3_length: 15; v_call: TRBV5-1; clone_size: few; cdr3_aa: CASSNTGQGGNTIYF
cdr3_length: 12; v_call: TRBV29-1; clone_size: many; cdr3_aa: CSYRNMNTEAFF
cdr3_length: 18; v_call: TRBV4-1; clone_size: NA; cdr3_aa: CASSQTEAGGPFGETQYF
cdr3_length: 12; v_call: TRBV4-1; clone_size: NA; cdr3_aa: CASSHLTNEQYF
cdr3_length: 15; v_call: TRBV7-2; clone_size: NA; cdr3_aa: CASSDRLAGGDTQYF
cdr3_length: 16; v_call: TRBV7-2; clone_size: once; cdr3_aa: CASSFQSGNSYNEQFF
cdr3_length: 15; v_call: TRBV6-5; clone_size: NA; cdr3_aa: CASSSLARGPDTQYF
cdr3_length: 15; v_call: TRBV7-8; clone_size: NA; cdr3_aa: CASSSDGRPHYEQYF
cdr3_length: 18; v_call: TRBV18; clone_size: NA; cdr3_aa: CASSPAPDSIISGNTIYF
cdr3_length: 15; v_call: TRBV6-5; clone_size: NA; cdr3_aa: CASSTYGGTGNTIYF
cdr3_length: 15; v_call: TRBV19; clone_size: few; cdr3_aa: CASSDQSGSIDEQFF
cdr3_length: 16; v_call: TRBV5-1; clone_size: NA; cdr3_aa: CASSLEGTVTNYGYTF
cdr3_length: 15; v_call: TRBV2; clone_size: NA; cdr3_aa: CASRGTGANTGELFF
cdr3_length: 12; v_call: TRBV27; clone_size: NA; cdr3_aa: CASSPLGEKLFF
cdr3_length: 16; v_call: TRBV15; clone_size: NA; cdr3_aa: CATSRASGTNTGELFF
cdr3_length: 15; v_call: TRBV2; clone_size: once; cdr3_aa: CAGRSTGGEYNEQFF
cdr3_length: 16; v_call: TRBV19; clone_size: NA; cdr3_aa: CATLGLAGGGSYEQYF
cdr3_length: 15; v_call: TRBV10-2; clone_size: NA; cdr3_aa: CASSDSAGGSNEQFF
cdr3_length: 14; v_call: TRBV7-2; clone_size: NA; cdr3_aa: CASSSRGQDPSAFF
cdr3_length: 14; v_call: TRBV5-1; clone_size: NA; cdr3_aa: CASSLSSFRETQYF
cdr3_length: 18; v_call: TRBV14; clone_size: NA; cdr3_aa: CASSQVRRGAANTGELFF
cdr3_length: 16; v_call: TRBV7-9; clone_size: NA; cdr3_aa: CASSETGTISTDTQYF
cdr3_length: 15; v_call: TRBV4-3; clone_size: once; cdr3_aa: CASSRTAGRGAEAFF
cdr3_length: 15; v_call: TRBV10-2; clone_size: NA; cdr3_aa: CASRQLAGSTDTQYF
cdr3_length: 16; v_call: TRBV28; clone_size: NA; cdr3_aa: CASSLRGLTVLLTQYF
cdr3_length: 17; v_call: TRBV7-8; clone_size: NA; cdr3_aa: CASSPLTGASSYNEQFF
cdr3_length: 17; v_call: TRBV3-1/TRBV3-2; clone_size: once; cdr3_aa: CASSQVLVGRGYNEQFF
cdr3_length: 14; v_call: TRBV9; clone_size: NA; cdr3_aa: CASSPLSGQEGYTF
cdr3_length: 13; v_call: TRBV28; clone_size: NA; cdr3_aa: CASRVYGVIEAFF
cdr3_length: 18; v_call: TRBV7-9; clone_size: few; cdr3_aa: CASSPGQGINSYNSPLHF
cdr3_length: 14; v_call: TRBV7-3; clone_size: NA; cdr3_aa: CASSWDRMGDTQYF